The next 8 T cell receptor beta chains were all read from a single sample in a study of blood T cell repertoires in COVID-19. Data came from immunoSEQ multiplex PCR; TCRdb stores just in-frame clones and leaves some out. In the table there are approximately 310,000 clones, 70% to 90% of which are singletons. Sample: PBMCs or T cells enriched from blood (not recorded which). Every receptor here comes from a man aged 25 to 40 who had recovered from COVID-19.

The chain links TRBV10-2 to TRBJ2-7, with 7 nucleotides matching TRBD1. V trimming: 4 bases; J trimming: 3 bases; junction bases outside the gene matches: 6. The CDR3 sequence is 14 residues long. CDR1 WSHSY and CDR2 SAAADI come from the germline V gene. The CDR3 spells CASSGGTAIYEQYF. Written as DNA, the CDR3 is TGCGCCAGCAGTGGGGGGACAGCGATCTACGAGCAGTACTTC.

The chain links TRBV7-9 to TRBJ1-2; the match to TRBD1 covers 11 bases. With 5 bases clipped from V and 8 bases from J, the junction kept 10 bases outside the gene matches. The CDR3 totals 15 residues. The germline V gene has CDR1 SEHNR and CDR2 FQNEAQ (reference sequence). As DNA, the CDR3 is TGTGCCAGCAGCCCTGGACAGGGGGCGATACGGGGCTACACCTTC. Translating gives CASSPGQGAIRGYTF.

The chain has TRBV4-3 and TRBJ2-1; 10 nucleotides align to TRBD1. The CDR3 has 15 residues. Unmatched junction bases numbered 8, after V lost 5 bases and J lost 7 bases. Germline V lookup: CDR1 LGHNA, CDR2 YSLEER. CDR3 DNA sequence: TGCGCCAGCAGCTTGGGACAGGGGCGATCGAATGAGCAGTTCTTC. As protein: CASSLGQGRSNEQFF.

The genes are TRBV7-9 and TRBJ1-5, with D perhaps TRBD1 (5 bases). Trimming cost V 8 bases and J 1 base, with 15 bases left between them. Germline loops: CDR1 SEHNR, CDR2 FQNEAQ (reference sequence). The CDR3 sequence is 15 residues long. CDR3 nucleotide sequence: TGTGCCAGCGCCTGGGGGGACTCGAGCAATCAGCCCCAGCATTTT. This gives the protein CASAWGDSSNQPQHF.

This clone was seen just once. The chain joins TRBV6-4 to TRBJ2-2, with a weak D call TRBD1 (7 bases). The CDR3 has 16 amino acids. V lost 3 bases to trimming and J lost 1 base, with 12 bases between them. CDR1 and CDR2 from the germline V gene are MRHNA and SNTAGT. The CDR3 sequence is CASSDGGTENTGELFF. The CDR3 DNA is TGTGCCAGCAGTGATGGAGGGACAGAGAACACCGGGGAGCTGTTTTTT.

This sequence joins TRBV27 and TRBJ2-1; the D gene is possibly TRBD2 (5 bases). The CDR3 sequence is 13 residues long. Trimming cost V 8 bases and J 6 bases, with 14 bases left between them. CDR1 MNHEY and CDR2 SMNVEV come from the germline V gene (reference sequence). CDR3 nucleotide sequence: TGTGCCAGCCGTACTCTAGCTGGCAATGAGCAGTTCTTC. Protein product: CASRTLAGNEQFF.

The genes are TRBV5-1 and TRBJ1-2; TRBD1 aligns across 8 bases. The junction had 5 bases not matched to a gene; V was cut back by 4 bases and J by 3 bases. CDR3 length: 14 residues. The germline V gene encodes CDR1 SGHRS and CDR2 YFSETQ. Written as DNA, the CDR3 is TGCGCCAGCAGCCTTCAGGGGGCCGACTATGGCTACACCTTC. It is translated as CASSLQGADYGYTF.

CDR3 bases: TGTGCCAGCAGCTTAGCGGCAGTCTCTGGAAACACCATATATTTT. This codes for CASSLAAVSGNTIYF. The chain is built from TRBV7-8 and TRBJ1-3; no clear D. Trimming shortened V by 0 bases and J by 0 bases, and 6 bases separated the two germline ends. Germline V CDR1 and CDR2: SGHVS, FQNEAQ. This CDR3 contains 15 residues. Supplemented by reference TRBV7-8 and TRBJ1-3, the full variable domain reads GAGVSQSPRYKVAKRGQDVALRCDPISGHVSLFWYQQALGQGPEFLTYFQNEAQLDKSGLPSDRFFAERPEGSVSTLKIQRTQQEDSAVYLCASSLAAVSGNTIYFGEGSWLTVV.